What follows are 10 T cell receptor beta chains derived from one specimen sequenced in a study of blood T cell repertoires in COVID-19. Generated by immunoSEQ multiplex PCR, the TCRdb table keeps only in-frame clones and is missing some. The profile shows under 300,000 clones, roughly 79% of them singletons. The source material was peripheral blood. These TCRs come from a woman in her fifties or sixties with active or convalescent COVID-19.

Notes on this clone: The junction differs from germline at one of its ends, possibly a read error. This rearrangement joins TRBV15 to TRBJ2-2; D gene ambiguous. Germline values: CDR1 LNHNV, CDR2 YYDKDF (reference sequence). This CDR3 contains 15 residues. Written as DNA, the CDR3 is TGTGCCACCAGCCGAGAGCGAATCCGGACCGGGGAGCTGTTTTTT. Translating gives CATSRERIRTGELFF.

This clone was counted a single time. The V gene is TRBV29-1, the J gene TRBJ1-2; 9 positions match TRBD1. The junction had 6 bases not matched to a gene; V was cut back by 5 bases and J by 8 bases. The CDR3 spans 12 residues. Looked up from germline, CDR1 is SQVTM and CDR2 is ANQGSEA. Here the CDR3 reads CSVQMGQGGYTF. The CDR3 nucleotides are TGCAGCGTTCAAATGGGACAGGGCGGCTACACCTTC. The full variable domain, its missing parts supplied by reference TRBV29-1 and TRBJ1-2, is SAVISQKPSRDICQRGTSLTIQCQVDSQVTMMFWYRQQPGQSLTLIATANQGSEATYESGFVIDKFPISRPNLTFSTLTVSNMSPEDSSIYLCSVQMGQGGYTFGSGTRLTVV.

The J gene is TRBJ1-5, the V gene TRBV19; D not resolved. V dropped 5 bases and J dropped 6 bases, with 14 bases sitting between them. CDR1 LNHDA and CDR2 SQIVND come from the germline V gene (reference sequence). CDR3 size: 14 residues. This CDR3 is CASSGTAGGQPQHF. The CDR3 coding sequence is TGTGCCAGTAGTGGCACAGCCGGAGGTCAGCCCCAGCATTTT.

The chain joins TRBV4-1 to TRBJ1-2; D unclear. The CDR3 is 14 amino acids. Germline values: CDR1 MGHRA, CDR2 YSYEKL. V gave up 0 bases and J gave up 0 bases, with 5 bases separating them. The CDR3 is CASSQESSNYGYTF. In nucleotides, the CDR3 is TGCGCCAGCAGCCAAGAATCCTCTAACTATGGCTACACCTTC.

This chain links TRBV5-1 with TRBJ1-2; 7 bases map to TRBD1. J was trimmed by 4 bases and V by 4 bases; bases with no gene match: 7. CDR3 length: 14 amino acids. Germline values: CDR1 SGHRS, CDR2 YFSETQ. CDR3 bases: TGCGCCAGCAGCCATGGGACAGTAACCTATGGCTACACCTTC. It is translated as CASSHGTVTYGYTF.

This clone turned up a few times. The rearrangement joins TRBV5-1 to TRBJ1-3, with D possibly matching TRBD1 (5 bases). With 4 bases removed from V and 0 bases from J, the gap between germline ends came to 14 bases. The CDR3 consists of 16 residues. Germline V lookup: CDR1 SGHRS, CDR2 YFSETQ. In nucleotides, the CDR3 is TGCGCCAGCAGCCAAAGACAGTTAACCTCTGGAAACACCATATATTTT. This gives the protein CASSQRQLTSGNTIYF.

The rearrangement joins TRBV29-1 to TRBJ2-1, with TRBD1 matching over 9 bases. Germline V gene data show CDR1 as SQVTM and CDR2 as ANQGSEA. The V gene end was trimmed by 6 bases and the J gene end by 7 bases; junction bases not matched to a gene: 7. This CDR3 is 13 amino acids long. The CDR3 is CSVTDRGRNEQFF. The CDR3 DNA reads TGCAGCGTAACCGACAGGGGGAGAAATGAGCAGTTCTTC.

CDR3 bases: TGTGCCAGCAGCTTACTAACAGGGGGGAATGAGCAGTTCTTC. Translation gives CASSLLTGGNEQFF. This chain connects TRBV7-2 to TRBJ2-1; TRBD1 matches at 8 bases. The CDR3 is 14 amino acids. The V gene's germline CDR1 is SGHTA and CDR2 FQGNSA. J lost 7 bases, V lost 2 bases, and 4 bases had no gene match.

The J gene is TRBJ1-1, the V gene TRBV29-1, with a weak D call TRBD1 (6 bases). Germline V gene sequence: CDR1 SQVTM, CDR2 ANQGSEA. The CDR3 consists of 16 residues. The V end was cut by 4 bases, the J end by 6 bases, with 24 bases between. The CDR3 reads CSVGRGSGEIKAEAFF. The CDR3 DNA reads TGCAGCGTTGGAAGGGGGTCAGGGGAAATTAAGGCTGAAGCTTTCTTT.

Comments on this clone: In the same sample, other DNA sequences code for this CDR3. The chain links TRBV5-5 to TRBJ1-4, with TRBD1 identical over 7 bases. The CDR3 spans 14 residues. From germline, CDR1 is SGHKS and CDR2 YYEKEE (reference sequence). Trimming removed 3 bases from V and 2 bases from J; junction bases left unmatched: 1. This CDR3 is CASSSQGTNEKLFF. The DNA for the CDR3 is TGTGCCAGCAGCTCACAGGGGACTAATGAAAAACTGTTTTTT.